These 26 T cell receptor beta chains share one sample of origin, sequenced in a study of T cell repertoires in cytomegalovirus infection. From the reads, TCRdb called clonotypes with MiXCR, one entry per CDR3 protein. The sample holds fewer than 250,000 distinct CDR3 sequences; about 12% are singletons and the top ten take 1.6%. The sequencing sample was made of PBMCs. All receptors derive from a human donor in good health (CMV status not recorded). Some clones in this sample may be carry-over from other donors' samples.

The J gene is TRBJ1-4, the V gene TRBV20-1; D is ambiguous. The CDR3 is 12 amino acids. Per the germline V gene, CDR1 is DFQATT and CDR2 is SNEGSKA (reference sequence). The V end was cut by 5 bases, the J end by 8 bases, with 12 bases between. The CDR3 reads CSAEAAGEKLFF. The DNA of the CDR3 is TGCAGTGCTGAGGCCGCGGGGGAAAAACTGTTTTTT.

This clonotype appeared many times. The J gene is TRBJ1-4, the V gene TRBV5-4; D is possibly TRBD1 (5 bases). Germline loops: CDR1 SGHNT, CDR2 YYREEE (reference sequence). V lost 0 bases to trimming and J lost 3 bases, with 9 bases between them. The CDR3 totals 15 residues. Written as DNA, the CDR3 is TGTGCCAGCAGCTTGGGACAGCGCGCTAATGAAAAACTGTTTTTT. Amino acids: CASSLGQRANEKLFF.

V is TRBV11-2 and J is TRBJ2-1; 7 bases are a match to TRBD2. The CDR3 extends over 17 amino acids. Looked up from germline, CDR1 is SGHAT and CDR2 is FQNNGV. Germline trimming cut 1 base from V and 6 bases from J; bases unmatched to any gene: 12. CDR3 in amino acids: CASSLGVGTSGGNEQFF. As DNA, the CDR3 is TGTGCCAGCAGCTTAGGCGTTGGGACCTCGGGGGGCAATGAGCAGTTCTTC.

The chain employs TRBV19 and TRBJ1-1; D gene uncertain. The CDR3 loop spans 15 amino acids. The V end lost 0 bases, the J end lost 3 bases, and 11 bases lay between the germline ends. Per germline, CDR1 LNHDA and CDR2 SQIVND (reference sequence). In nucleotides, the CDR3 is TGTGCCAGTAGTATAGATCATGGACTCGACACTGAAGCTTTCTTT. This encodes CASSIDHGLDTEAFF.

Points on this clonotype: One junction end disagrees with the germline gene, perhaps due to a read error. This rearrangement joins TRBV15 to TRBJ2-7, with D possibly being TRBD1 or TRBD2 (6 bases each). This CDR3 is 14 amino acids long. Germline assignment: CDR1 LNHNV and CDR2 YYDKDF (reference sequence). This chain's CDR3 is CAISGFGQHYEQYF. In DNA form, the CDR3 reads TGTGCCATCAGCGGGTTTGGACAGCACTACGAGCAGTACTTC.

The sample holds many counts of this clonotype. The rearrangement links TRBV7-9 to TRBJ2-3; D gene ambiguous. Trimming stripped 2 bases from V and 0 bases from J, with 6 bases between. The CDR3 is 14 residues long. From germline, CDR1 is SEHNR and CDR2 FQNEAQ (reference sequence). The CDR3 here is CASSLSTSTDTQYF. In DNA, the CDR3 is TGTGCCAGCAGCTTATCTACTAGCACAGATACGCAGTATTTT.

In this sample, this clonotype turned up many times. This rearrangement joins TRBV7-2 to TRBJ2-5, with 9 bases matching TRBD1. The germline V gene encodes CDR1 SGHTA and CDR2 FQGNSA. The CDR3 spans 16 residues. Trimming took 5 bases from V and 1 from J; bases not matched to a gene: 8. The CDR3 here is CASSAGQGNLQETQYF. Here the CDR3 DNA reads TGTGCCAGCAGCGCGGGACAGGGTAACCTCCAAGAGACCCAGTACTTC.

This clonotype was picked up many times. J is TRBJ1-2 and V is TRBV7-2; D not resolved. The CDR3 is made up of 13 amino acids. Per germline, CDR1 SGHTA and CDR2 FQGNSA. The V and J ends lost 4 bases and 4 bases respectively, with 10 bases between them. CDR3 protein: CASSYNVGYGYTF. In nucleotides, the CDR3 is TGTGCCAGCAGCTACAACGTTGGCTATGGCTACACCTTC.

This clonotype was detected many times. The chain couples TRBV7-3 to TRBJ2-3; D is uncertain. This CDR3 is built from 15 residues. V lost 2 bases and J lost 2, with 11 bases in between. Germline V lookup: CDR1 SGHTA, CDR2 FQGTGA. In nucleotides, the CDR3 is TGTGCCAGCAGCTTATTGGGGTTCCCCACAGATACGCAGTATTTT. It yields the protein CASSLLGFPTDTQYF.

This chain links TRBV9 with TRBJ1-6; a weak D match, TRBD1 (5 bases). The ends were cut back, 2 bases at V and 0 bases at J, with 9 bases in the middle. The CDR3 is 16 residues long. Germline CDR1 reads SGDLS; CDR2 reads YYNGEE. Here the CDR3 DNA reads TGTGCCAGCAGCGTTAGGGGAAGCTCCTATAATTCACCCCTCCACTTT. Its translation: CASSVRGSSYNSPLHF.

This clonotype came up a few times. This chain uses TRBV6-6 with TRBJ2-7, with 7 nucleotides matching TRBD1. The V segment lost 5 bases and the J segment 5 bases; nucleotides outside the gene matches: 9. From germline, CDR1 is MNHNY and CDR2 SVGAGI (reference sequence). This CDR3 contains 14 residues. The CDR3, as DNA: TGTGCCAGCAGTATTACCGGGACAGCGAACGAGCAGTACTTC. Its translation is CASSITGTANEQYF.

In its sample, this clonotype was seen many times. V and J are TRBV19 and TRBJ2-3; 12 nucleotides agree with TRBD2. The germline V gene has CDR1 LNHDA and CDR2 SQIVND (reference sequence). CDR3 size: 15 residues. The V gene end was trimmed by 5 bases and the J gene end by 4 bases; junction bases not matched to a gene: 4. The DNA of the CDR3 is TGTGCCAGTAGTCGACTAGCGGGAGAATCAGATACGCAGTATTTT. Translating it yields CASSRLAGESDTQYF.

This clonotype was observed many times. This chain's CDR3 is CASRATGTGGHEQYF. As DNA, the CDR3 is TGTGCCAGCAGAGCGACCGGGACAGGGGGCCACGAGCAGTACTTC. This chain joins TRBV6-2 or TRBV6-3 and TRBJ2-7, with 12 bases aligning to TRBD1. J lost 5 bases, V lost 6 bases, and 8 bases had no gene match. In germline, CDR1 is MNHEY, CDR2 SVGEGT. This CDR3 is 15 amino acids long.

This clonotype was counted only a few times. The CDR3 DNA is TGCAGTGCGTCACTAGCGGGAGGGGGAGAGACCCAGTACTTC. This encodes CSASLAGGGETQYF. V usage is TRBV20-1 and J usage is TRBJ2-5, with 13 positions matching TRBD2. Trimming took 6 bases from V and 4 from J; bases not matched to a gene: 5. The CDR3 runs to 14 residues. Germline V gene lookup returns CDR1 DFQATT and CDR2 SNEGSKA (reference sequence).

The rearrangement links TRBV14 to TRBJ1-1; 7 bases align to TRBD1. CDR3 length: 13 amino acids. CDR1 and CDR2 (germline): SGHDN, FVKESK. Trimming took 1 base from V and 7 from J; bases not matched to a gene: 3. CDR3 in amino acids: CASSQGDSGEAFF. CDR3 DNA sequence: TGTGCCAGCAGCCAAGGGGACAGCGGTGAAGCTTTCTTT. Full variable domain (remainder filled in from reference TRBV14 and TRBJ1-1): EAGVTQFPSHSVIEKGQTVTLRCDPISGHDNLYWYRRVMGKEIKFLLHFVKESKQDESGMPNNRFLAERTGGTYSTLKVQPAELEDSGVYFCASSQGDSGEAFFGQGTRLTVV.

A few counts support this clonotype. Here the CDR3 DNA reads TGTGCCAGCAGCCAAGAGGTGGGGACAGGGGGTGCAGATACGCAGTATTTT. Its translation is CASSQEVGTGGADTQYF. The chain has TRBV4-2 and TRBJ2-3, with 11 bases identical to TRBD1. This CDR3 is 17 amino acids long. Germline V CDR1 and CDR2: LGHNA, YNFKEQ. V was clipped by 0 bases and J by 4 bases; unmatched bases: 6.

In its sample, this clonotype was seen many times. Here the CDR3 reads CASSDDSLSNQPQHF. CDR3 coding DNA: TGTGCCAGCAGTGACGACAGTCTTAGCAATCAGCCCCAGCATTTT. The V call is TRBV25-1, the J call TRBJ1-5; D may be TRBD1 (5 bases). The V end was cut by 3 bases, the J end by 0 bases, with 9 bases between. Germline V gene data show CDR1 as MGHDK and CDR2 as SYGVNS. CDR3 length equals 15 residues.

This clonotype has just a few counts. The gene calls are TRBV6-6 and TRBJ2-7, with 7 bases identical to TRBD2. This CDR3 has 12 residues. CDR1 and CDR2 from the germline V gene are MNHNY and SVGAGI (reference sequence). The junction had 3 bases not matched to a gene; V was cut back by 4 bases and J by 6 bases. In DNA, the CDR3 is TGTGCCAGCAGTTCAGCGGGGACCGAGCAGTACTTC. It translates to CASSSAGTEQYF.

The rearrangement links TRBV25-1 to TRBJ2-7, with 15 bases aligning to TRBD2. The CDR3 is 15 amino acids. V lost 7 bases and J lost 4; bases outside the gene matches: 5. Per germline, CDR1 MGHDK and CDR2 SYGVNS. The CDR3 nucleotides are TGTGCCAGCAACCAAGGACTAGCGGGAGGGTACGAGCAGTACTTC. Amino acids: CASNQGLAGGYEQYF.

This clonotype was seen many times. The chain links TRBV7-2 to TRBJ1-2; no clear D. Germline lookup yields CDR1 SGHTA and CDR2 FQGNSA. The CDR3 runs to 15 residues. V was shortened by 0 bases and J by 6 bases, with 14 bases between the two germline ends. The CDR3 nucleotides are TGTGCCAGCAGCTTAGCTGCGGGCCCGACTAATGGCTACACCTTC. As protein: CASSLAAGPTNGYTF.

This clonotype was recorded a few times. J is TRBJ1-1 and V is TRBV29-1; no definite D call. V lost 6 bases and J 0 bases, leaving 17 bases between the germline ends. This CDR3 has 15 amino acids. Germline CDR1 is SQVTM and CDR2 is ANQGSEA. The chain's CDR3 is CSVPLRLIMNTEAFF. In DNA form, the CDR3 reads TGCAGCGTCCCCCTACGGCTTATCATGAACACTGAAGCTTTCTTT.

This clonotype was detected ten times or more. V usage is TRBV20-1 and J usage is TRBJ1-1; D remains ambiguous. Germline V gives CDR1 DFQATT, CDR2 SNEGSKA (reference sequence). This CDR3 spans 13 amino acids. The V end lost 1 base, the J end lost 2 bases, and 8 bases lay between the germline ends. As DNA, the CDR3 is TGCAGTGCTAGAGGCCCAGGAAACACTGAAGCTTTCTTT. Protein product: CSARGPGNTEAFF.

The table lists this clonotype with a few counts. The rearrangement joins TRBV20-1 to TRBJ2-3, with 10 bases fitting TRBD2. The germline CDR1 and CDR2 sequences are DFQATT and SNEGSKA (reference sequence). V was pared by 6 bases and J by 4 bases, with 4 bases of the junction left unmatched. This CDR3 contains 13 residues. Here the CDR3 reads CSALAGGSDTQYF. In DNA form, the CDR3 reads TGCAGTGCCTTAGCGGGGGGATCAGATACGCAGTATTTT.

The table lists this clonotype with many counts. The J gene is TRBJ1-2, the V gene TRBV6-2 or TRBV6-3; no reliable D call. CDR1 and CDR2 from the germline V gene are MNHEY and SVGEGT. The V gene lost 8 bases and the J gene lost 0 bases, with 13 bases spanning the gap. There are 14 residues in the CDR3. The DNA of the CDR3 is TGTGCCAGCGGGGATACAGCGCCTAACTATGGCTACACCTTC. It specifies CASGDTAPNYGYTF.

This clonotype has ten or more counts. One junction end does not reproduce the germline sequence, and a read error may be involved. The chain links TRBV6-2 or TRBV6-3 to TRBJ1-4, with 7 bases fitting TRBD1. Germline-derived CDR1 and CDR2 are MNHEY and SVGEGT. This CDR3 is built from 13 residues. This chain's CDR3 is CASGGTAKEKLFF. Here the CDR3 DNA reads TGTGCCAGCGGAGGGACAGCTAAAGAAAAACTGTTTTTT.

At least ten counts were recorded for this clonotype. CDR3 in amino acids: CASSLVRTEAFF. The CDR3 DNA sequence: TGTGCCAGCAGCTTAGTACGCACTGAAGCTTTCTTT. The chain joins TRBV7-2 to TRBJ1-1, with D uncertain. Germline CDR1 is SGHTA and CDR2 is FQGNSA. The CDR3 is 12 residues long. Trimming took off 1 base at V and 4 bases at J, with 4 bases between the two ends.